Here is one T cell receptor (beta chain) with its context. The CDR3 has 13 amino acids. Germline V gives CDR1 GTSNPN, CDR2 SVGIG (reference sequence). The V end lost 2 bases, the J end lost 6 bases, and 14 bases lay between the germline ends. These data are taken from a study of shared clonotypes between healthy human individuals. Profiling relied on immunoSEQ multiplex PCR, and the TCRdb table lists in-frame clones only, not all of them. The sample carries 2 million to 2.5 million clones, approximately 90% recorded once. CD4+ cells yielded CD45RA+ naive and CD45RA-negative memory subsets. The chain couples TRBV30 to TRBJ2-7, with D maybe TRBD2 (5 bases). The sequencing sample was made of naive CD4+ T cells from PBMCs. Subset: CD45RA+ positively selected. The clonotype originates from a man between 18 and 29 years old in good health. Some clones in this sample may be carry-over from other donors' samples. The CDR3 nucleotides read TGTGCCTGGAGTCGGGCGGCGGGCGGCGAGCAGTACTTC. Translation: CAWSRAAGGEQYF.